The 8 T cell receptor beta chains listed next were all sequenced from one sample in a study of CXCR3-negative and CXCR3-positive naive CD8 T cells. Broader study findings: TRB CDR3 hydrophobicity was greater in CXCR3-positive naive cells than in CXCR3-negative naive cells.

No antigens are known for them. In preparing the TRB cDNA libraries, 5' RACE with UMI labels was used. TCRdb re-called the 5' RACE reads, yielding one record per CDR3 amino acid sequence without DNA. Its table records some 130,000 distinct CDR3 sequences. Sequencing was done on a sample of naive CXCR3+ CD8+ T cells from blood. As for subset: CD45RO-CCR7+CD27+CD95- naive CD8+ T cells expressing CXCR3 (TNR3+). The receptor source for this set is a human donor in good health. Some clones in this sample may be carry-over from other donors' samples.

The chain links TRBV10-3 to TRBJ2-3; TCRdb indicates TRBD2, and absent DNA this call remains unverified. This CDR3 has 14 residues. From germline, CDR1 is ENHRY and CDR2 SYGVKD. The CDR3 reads CAIGLAGGTDTQYF.

This CDR3 is CASSVSGNTEAFF. The V gene is TRBV9, the J gene TRBJ1-1. CDR1 and CDR2 (germline): SGDLS, YYNGEE. The CDR3 runs 13 residues.

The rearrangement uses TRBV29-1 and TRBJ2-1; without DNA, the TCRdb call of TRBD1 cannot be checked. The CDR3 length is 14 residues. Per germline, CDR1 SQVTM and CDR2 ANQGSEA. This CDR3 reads CSVDPTGRGNEQFF.

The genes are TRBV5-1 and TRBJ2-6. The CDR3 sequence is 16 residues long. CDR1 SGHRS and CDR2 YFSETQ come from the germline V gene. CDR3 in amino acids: CASSMGVSSGANVLTF. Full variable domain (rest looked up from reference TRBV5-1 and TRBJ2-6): KAGVTQTPRYLIKTRGQQVTLSCSPISGHRSVSWYQQTPGQGLQFLFEYFSETQRNKGNFPGRFSGRQFSNSRSEMNVSTLELGDSALYLCASSMGVSSGANVLTFGAGSRLTVL.

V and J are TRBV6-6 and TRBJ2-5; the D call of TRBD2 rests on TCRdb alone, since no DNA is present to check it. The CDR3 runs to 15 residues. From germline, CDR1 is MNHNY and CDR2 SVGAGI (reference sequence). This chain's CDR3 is CASSSPRTSGETQYF.

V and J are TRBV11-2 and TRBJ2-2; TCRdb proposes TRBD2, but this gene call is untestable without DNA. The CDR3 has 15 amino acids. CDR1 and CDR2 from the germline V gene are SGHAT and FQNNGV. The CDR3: CASSFSGANTGELFF.

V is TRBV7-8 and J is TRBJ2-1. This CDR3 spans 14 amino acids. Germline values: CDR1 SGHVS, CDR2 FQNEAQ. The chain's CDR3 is CASSIRGSYNEQFF. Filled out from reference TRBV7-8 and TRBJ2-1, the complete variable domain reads GAGVSQSPRYKVAKRGQDVALRCDPISGHVSLFWYQQALGQGPEFLTYFQNEAQLDKSGLPSDRFFAERPEGSVSTLKIQRTQQEDSAVYLCASSIRGSYNEQFFGPGTRLTVL.

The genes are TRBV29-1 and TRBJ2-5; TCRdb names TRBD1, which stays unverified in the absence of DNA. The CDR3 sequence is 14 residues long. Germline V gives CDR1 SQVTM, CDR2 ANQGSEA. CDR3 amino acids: CSETGSGWGETQYF.